This T cell receptor (beta chain) was captured by sequencing in a study of beta chain features in type 1 diabetes. Study at large: Healthy donors and patients showed comparable age, gender and cell yields. Sorted cells numbering approximately 110,000,000 were examined across all samples. Study conclusions and caveats: Across all four CD4+ subsets, people with type 1 diabetes showed modestly shorter TCRB CDR3s.

The V gene's germline CDR1 is SGHAT and CDR2 FQNNGV. CDR3 length: 13 residues. In the case of this clone: Antigen specificity is unknown. The germline gene is not matched at one end of the junction; a read error may be the cause.

Expressed TCRB transcripts were sequenced because the isolated RNA had all been reverse transcribed beforehand. The data were produced by immunoSEQ multiplex PCR, yet TCRdb's version contains in-frame clones alone and is incomplete. The table shows some 190,000 clones, with around 7.9% occurring only once. V and J are TRBV11-2 and TRBJ2-3; possibly TRBD1 for D (6 bases). This sequence originates from a man between 18 and 35 years old with type 1 diabetes. The material sequenced was central memory CD4+ T cells from blood. CDR3 bases: TGTGCCAGCAACTTAGGGGGAGCAGATACGCAGTATTTT. Translation: CASNLGGADTQYF.